The present T cell receptor beta chain was sequenced within a study of blood T cell repertoires in COVID-19. Libraries were prepared by immunoSEQ multiplex PCR; TCRdb keeps only in-frame clonotypes and omits some of them. This sample has around 300,000 clones, with approximately 91% found just once. This study enrolled people aged 18 to 89 from around 26 US geographic areas. Cohort 3 recovered donors had two negative PCRs, clearance, or symptom resolution. Trimming at V came to 2 bases and at J to 5 bases, leaving 16 bases not matched to a gene. In germline, CDR1 is LGHDT, CDR2 YNNKEL (reference sequence). The length of the CDR3 is 18 residues.

The chain carries TRBV3-1 (or the pseudogene TRBV3-2) and TRBJ1-1; 8 bases agree with TRBD1. The sequencing input was PBMCs or T cells enriched from blood (not recorded which). This TCR came from a woman younger than 45 who had recovered from COVID-19. CDR3 residues: CASSQRAGLTGGRTEAFF. The CDR3 DNA sequence: TGTGCCAGCAGCCAAAGGGCGGGCCTTACAGGGGGGAGAACTGAAGCTTTCTTT.